The 26 T cell receptor beta chains below all came from one sample that was sequenced in a study of CD8 T cells in ankylosing spondylitis. TCRdb reprocessed the 5' RACE reads with MiXCR, giving one entry per CDR3 protein. The data contain roughly 150,000 distinct CDR3 sequences, about a third of them singletons. Sequences were obtained from synovial fluid, either unsorted or a sorted T cell fraction (not recorded which). Source of these receptors: a male donor with ankylosing spondylitis.

This chain links TRBV5-6 with TRBJ2-7, with 9 nucleotides matching TRBD1. The germline CDR1 and CDR2 sequences are SGHDT and YYEEEE. Trimming cost V 3 bases and J 7 bases; bases outside gene matches: 5. The CDR3 has 13 amino acids. The chain's CDR3 is CASSWDREGEQYF. The DNA of the CDR3 is TGTGCCAGCAGCTGGGACAGGGAGGGTGAGCAGTACTTC. The variable domain in full, completed from reference TRBV5-6 and TRBJ2-7, reads DAGVTQSPTHLIKTRGQQVTLRCSPKSGHDTVSWYQQALGQGPQFIFQYYEEEERQRGNFPDRFSGHQFPNYSSELNVNALLLGDSALYLCASSWDREGEQYFGPGTRLTVT.

This clonotype was seen more than once but under ten times. This sequence joins TRBV6-5 and TRBJ2-3, with a possible D match to TRBD2 (6 bases). This CDR3 comprises 15 residues. Germline-derived CDR1 and CDR2 are MNHEY and SVGAGI. Between the trimmed V and J ends, which lost 3 bases and 3 bases, there was a span of 13 bases. The CDR3 sequence is CASSYGGIMTDTQYF. CDR3 sequence (DNA): TGTGCCAGCAGTTATGGGGGGATTATGACAGATACGCAGTATTTT.

The chain carries TRBV4-2 and TRBJ2-2, with 12 bases matching TRBD2. Losses at the gene ends were 7 bases for V and 5 bases for J; bases not matched to a gene: 5. CDR3 size: 15 residues. Germline CDR1 is LGHNA and CDR2 is YNFKEQ. CDR3: CASTSLAGGTGELFF. The CDR3 DNA follows: TGTGCCAGCACCTCTCTAGCGGGAGGGACCGGGGAGCTGTTTTTT.

The genes are TRBV5-4 and TRBJ2-1; possibly TRBD1 for D (6 bases). This CDR3 has 14 amino acids. Trimming shortened V by 2 bases and J by 1 base, and 7 bases separated the two germline ends. Germline V gene lookup returns CDR1 SGHNT and CDR2 YYREEE (reference sequence). This CDR3 reads CASSFGQSYNEQFF. CDR3 sequence (DNA): TGTGCCAGCAGCTTTGGACAGTCCTACAATGAGCAGTTCTTC.

The CDR3 loop reads CASSLQGATYEQYF. The CDR3 coding sequence is TGTGCCAGCAGCTTACAGGGGGCCACCTACGAGCAGTACTTC. The chain links TRBV5-6 to TRBJ2-7; 9 bases fit TRBD1. Germline V gives CDR1 SGHDT, CDR2 YYEEEE. The CDR3 length is 14 residues. Trimming removed 2 bases from V and 2 bases from J; junction bases left unmatched: 2.

The rearrangement joins TRBV12-3 or TRBV12-4 to TRBJ1-6; D is unclear. This CDR3 has 14 residues. V shed 2 bases and J shed 5 bases, with 7 bases lying between them. CDR3 coding DNA: TGTGCCAGCAGTTTATTCGGCAATAATTCACCCCTCCACTTT. Its protein product is CASSLFGNNSPLHF.

V usage is TRBV7-9 and J usage is TRBJ2-1; a possible D gene is TRBD2 (5 bases). V lost 1 base and J lost 10, with 14 bases in between. This CDR3 contains 14 residues. The germline V gene has CDR1 SEHNR and CDR2 FQNEAQ (reference sequence). The CDR3: CASSLVPLGGEQFF. CDR3 nucleotides: TGTGCCAGCAGCTTAGTCCCCCTTGGCGGGGAGCAGTTCTTC.

This clonotype was seen just once. The chain joins TRBV5-1 to TRBJ2-6; D is undetermined. The CDR3 covers 17 residues. Germline V gives CDR1 SGHRS, CDR2 YFSETQ. The germline V and J ends were trimmed by 0 bases and 2 bases, with 12 bases remaining between them. CDR3 region: CASSLAGVPPGANVLTF. CDR3 coding DNA: TGCGCCAGCAGCTTGGCCGGCGTCCCCCCTGGGGCCAACGTCCTGACTTTC.

This clonotype was counted at least ten times. The chain is built from TRBV12-3 or TRBV12-4 and TRBJ2-7; 8 bases are a match to TRBD2. V shed 3 bases and J 5 bases; nucleotides not matched to a gene: 6. The CDR3 runs to 14 residues. The CDR3 region has the DNA TGTGCCAGCAGTTTGGGACTAGATGTCGACGAGCAGTACTTC. This gives the protein CASSLGLDVDEQYF.

This clonotype was recorded a few times. The chain carries TRBV4-3 and TRBJ2-6; D call uncertain. This CDR3 contains 15 residues. V was cut by 5 bases and J by 0 bases, with 8 bases left in between. Per the germline V gene, CDR1 is LGHNA and CDR2 is YSLEER. The DNA of the CDR3 is TGCGCCAGCAGCGATCAAAGCTCTGGGGCCAACGTCCTGACTTTC. This gives the protein CASSDQSSGANVLTF.

This rearrangement joins TRBV5-4 to TRBJ2-5, with 8 bases that match TRBD1. The CDR3 has 12 residues. Germline CDR1 is SGHNT and CDR2 is YYREEE (reference sequence). V shed 7 bases, J shed 5 bases, and the junction held 4 bases outside the gene matches. The CDR3 DNA sequence: TGTGCCAGCCACGGACAGGGTGAGACCCAGTACTTC. Protein product: CASHGQGETQYF.

This clonotype was picked up a small number of times. This rearrangement joins TRBV28 to TRBJ2-7; weak D call: TRBD1 (5 bases). Trimming took 8 bases from V and 5 from J, leaving 10 bases between them. CDR1 MDHEN and CDR2 SYDVKM come from the germline V gene. This CDR3 is 11 amino acids long. The CDR3: CASSTVHEQYF. The CDR3 nucleotides are TGTGCCAGCTCGACAGTTCACGAGCAGTACTTC.

A few counts support this clonotype. This chain uses TRBV20-1 with TRBJ2-3, with TRBD2 matching over 8 bases. CDR3 length equals 14 residues. CDR1 DFQATT and CDR2 SNEGSKA come from the germline V gene (reference sequence). The V gene end was trimmed by 5 bases and the J gene end by 1 base; junction bases not matched to a gene: 5. CDR3 sequence reads: CSADGGAGTDTQYF. CDR3 DNA sequence: TGCAGTGCTGACGGGGGGGCGGGCACAGATACGCAGTATTTT.

The chain uses TRBV6-1 and TRBJ2-2; 7 nucleotides align to TRBD2. This CDR3 region has 16 residues. V was pared by 1 base and J by 1 base, with 3 bases of the junction left unmatched. Germline values: CDR1 MNHNS, CDR2 SASEGT. CDR3 sequence: CASSEGQRENTGELFF. CDR3 coding DNA: TGTGCCAGCAGTGAAGGGCAGCGGGAGAACACCGGGGAGCTGTTTTTT.

The chain is built from TRBV20-1 and TRBJ1-3; 11 nucleotides match TRBD1. Germline trimming cut 6 bases from V and 7 bases from J; bases unmatched to any gene: 8. This CDR3 has 14 amino acids. Per the germline V gene, CDR1 is DFQATT and CDR2 is SNEGSKA (reference sequence). CDR3 DNA sequence: TGCAGTGCCCTAACCGGGACAGGGGGTAACACCATATATTTT. Its translation is CSALTGTGGNTIYF.

This clonotype was observed a few times. The chain joins TRBV18 to TRBJ1-1; TRBD1 aligns across 9 bases. CDR1 and CDR2 from the germline V gene are KGHSH and LQKENI. The trim removed 5 bases at V and 3 bases at J, leaving 10 bases unmatched. The CDR3 extends over 16 amino acids. CDR3 sequence (DNA): TGTGCCAGCTCATCTTGGACAGGGGCCGTTGACACTGAAGCTTTCTTT. Translating it yields CASSSWTGAVDTEAFF.

This clonotype was observed many times. The chain combines TRBV7-2 with TRBJ2-1; no clear D gene. The CDR3 spans 11 residues. Looked up from germline, CDR1 is SGHTA and CDR2 is FQGNSA. Trimming stripped 3 bases from V and 9 bases from J, with 6 bases between. In DNA, the CDR3 is TGTGCCAGCAGCTTGGCGCTTGAGCAGTTCTTC. The encoded protein is CASSLALEQFF.

This clonotype was picked up a small number of times. CDR3 in amino acids: CASSQIPSGYTDTQYF. Written as DNA, the CDR3 is TGCGCCAGCAGCCAAATCCCTAGCGGATACACAGATACGCAGTATTTT. This sequence joins TRBV4-3 and TRBJ2-3, with TRBD2 matching over 7 bases. Unmatched junction bases numbered 7, after V lost 2 bases and J lost 2 bases. The CDR3 covers 16 residues. Germline V gives CDR1 LGHNA, CDR2 YSLEER.

This clonotype has a handful of counts. The CDR3 spells CSAEGLAGGGTDTQYF. CDR3 DNA sequence: TGCAGCGCCGAGGGGCTAGCGGGGGGTGGCACAGATACGCAGTATTTT. This sequence joins TRBV29-1 and TRBJ2-3; 11 bases are shared with TRBD2. V was clipped by 7 bases and J by 1 base; unmatched bases: 10. This CDR3 has 16 residues. Looked up from germline, CDR1 is SQVTM and CDR2 is ANQGSEA.

The chain carries TRBV3-1 and TRBJ1-2; D might be TRBD1 (6 bases). Trimming left V 3 bases short and J 0 bases short, with 14 bases between. Germline assignment: CDR1 LGHDT and CDR2 YNNKEL (reference sequence). CDR3 length equals 16 residues. The CDR3 DNA sequence: TGTGCCAGCAGCCAGTATGCCGGGACATCTAACTATGGCTACACCTTC. As protein: CASSQYAGTSNYGYTF.

The chain links TRBV12-3 or TRBV12-4 to TRBJ1-5, with TRBD1 matching over 8 bases. V gave up 6 bases and J gave up 14 bases; unmatched junction bases: 6. The CDR3 consists of 11 residues. The CDR3 DNA follows: TGTGCCAGCAGCACGGGACAGGCCGAGCATTTT. This translates into CASSTGQAEHF.

This rearrangement joins TRBV5-6 to TRBJ1-2; the D gene is possibly TRBD1 (6 bases). This CDR3 comprises 14 residues. Per the germline V gene, CDR1 is SGHDT and CDR2 is YYEEEE. V shed 6 bases and J shed 2 bases, with 14 bases lying between them. CDR3 in amino acids: CASTETGTNYGYTF. As DNA, the CDR3 is TGTGCCAGCACCGAGACAGGTACCAACTATGGCTACACCTTC.

The V and J genes are TRBV6-1 and TRBJ1-1; D not certain. This CDR3 has 11 residues. The germline V and J ends were trimmed by 4 bases and 3 bases, with 3 bases remaining between them. Per germline, CDR1 MNHNS and CDR2 SASEGT. CDR3 in DNA: TGTGCCAGCAGTGCACACACTGAAGCTTTCTTT. It encodes CASSAHTEAFF.

This clonotype came up a few times. The V and J genes are TRBV7-2 and TRBJ1-5; TRBD1 matches 7 bases. This CDR3 spans 14 amino acids. V shed 6 bases and J 1 base; nucleotides not matched to a gene: 3. Germline V gene sequence: CDR1 SGHTA, CDR2 FQGNSA. This chain's CDR3 is CASSVGGSNQPQHF. The CDR3 DNA reads TGTGCCAGCAGTGTAGGGGGCAGCAATCAGCCCCAGCATTTT.

The chain joins TRBV7-2 to TRBJ2-1; D uncertain. Per the germline V gene, CDR1 is SGHTA and CDR2 is FQGNSA. Between the trimmed V and J ends, which lost 1 base and 10 bases, there was a span of 11 bases. This CDR3 has 13 residues. CDR3 residues: CASSLGGLEEQFF. CDR3 coding DNA: TGTGCCAGCAGCTTAGGGGGTTTGGAAGAGCAGTTCTTC. The variable domain in full, completed from reference TRBV7-2 and TRBJ2-1, reads GAGVSQSPSNKVTEKGKDVELRCDPISGHTALYWYRQSLGQGLEFLIYFQGNSAPDKSGLPSDRFSAERTGGSVSTLTIQRTQQEDSAVYLCASSLGGLEEQFFGPGTRLTVL.

This rearrangement joins TRBV7-6 to TRBJ2-1; D possibly corresponds to TRBD2 (5 bases). Germline loops: CDR1 SGHVS, CDR2 FNYEAQ. The CDR3 has 16 residues. The ends were cut back, 5 bases at V and 7 bases at J, with 21 bases in the middle. The CDR3 protein is CASSPSGAADLNEQFF. CDR3 DNA sequence: TGTGCCAGCAGCCCCTCTGGTGCAGCGGACCTTAATGAGCAGTTCTTC. The entire variable domain, with the rest obtained from reference TRBV7-6 and TRBJ2-1, is as follows: GAGVSQSPRYKVTKRGQDVALRCDPISGHVSLYWYRQALGQGPEFLTYFNYEAQQDKSGLPNDRFSAERPEGSISTLTIQRTEQRDSAMYRCASSPSGAADLNEQFFGPGTRLTVL.